A single sample is the source of the 10 T cell receptor beta chains below, sequenced in a study of shared clonotypes between healthy human individuals. In the naive CD8 group, cells lacked CD45RO and were positively selected for CCR7, so terminally differentiated effector memory CD45RA+ cells were left out. Only in-frame clones appear in the TCRdb table, and some are missing; sequencing was by immunoSEQ multiplex PCR. The data show some 2.1 million clones, just over 90% seen once. The sequencing sample was made of naive CD8+ T cells from PBMCs. The source is a young man in good health. Some clones in this sample may be carry-over from other donors' samples.

The chain links TRBV28 to TRBJ1-5; tentatively, D is TRBD1 (5 bases). Germline values: CDR1 MDHEN, CDR2 SYDVKM. V lost 4 bases to trimming and J lost 0 bases, with 13 bases between them. The CDR3 extends over 16 amino acids. The CDR3 sequence is CASSSLGGYSNQPQHF. Written as DNA, the CDR3 is TGTGCCAGCAGTTCCCTTGGGGGGTATAGCAATCAGCCCCAGCATTTT. The full variable domain, completed using reference TRBV28 and TRBJ1-5, is DVKVTQSSRYLVKRTGEKVFLECVQDMDHENMFWYRQDPGLGLRLIYFSYDVKMKEKGDIPEGYSVSREKKERFSLILESASTNQTSMYLCASSSLGGYSNQPQHFGDGTRLSIL.

V is TRBV19 and J is TRBJ2-2; D remains ambiguous. Germline V gene sequence: CDR1 LNHDA, CDR2 SQIVND (reference sequence). The CDR3 is made up of 13 amino acids. V was trimmed by 4 bases and J by 2 bases, leaving 5 bases between them. The CDR3 loop is CASSTPNTGELFF. The DNA of the CDR3 is TGTGCCAGTAGTACCCCAAACACCGGGGAGCTGTTTTTT.

J is TRBJ2-7 and V is TRBV4-3; TRBD2 aligns across 8 bases. V lost 4 bases to trimming and J lost 3 bases; unmatched junction nucleotides: 8. This CDR3 spans 15 amino acids. Germline CDR1 and CDR2: LGHNA and YSLEER. CDR3 residues: CASSPLADGIYEQYF. For the CDR3, the DNA is TGCGCCAGCAGCCCACTAGCGGACGGGATCTACGAGCAGTACTTC.

V and J are TRBV27 and TRBJ2-7, with 11 bases aligning to TRBD1. The CDR3 spans 14 residues. With 8 bases clipped from V and 1 base from J, the junction kept 4 bases outside the gene matches. The germline V gene has CDR1 MNHEY and CDR2 SMNVEV (reference sequence). CDR3 region: CASWDRGSSYEQYF. CDR3 sequence (DNA): TGTGCCAGCTGGGACAGGGGGTCATCCTACGAGCAGTACTTC.

The table lists this clone with a count of one. The chain has TRBV7-3 and TRBJ2-2; D is unclear. Germline V gene data show CDR1 as SGHTA and CDR2 as FQGTGA. V was cut by 2 bases and J by 5 bases, with 9 bases left in between. CDR3 size: 14 residues. CDR3 nucleotide sequence: TGTGCCAGCAGCTTATCGGGCAGGACCGGGGAGCTGTTTTTT. This encodes CASSLSGRTGELFF.

The V and J genes are TRBV11-2 and TRBJ2-7; possible D gene TRBD2, 7 bases. The germline CDR1 and CDR2 sequences are SGHAT and FQNNGV. V was trimmed by 4 bases and J by 7 bases, leaving 11 bases between them. This CDR3 spans 12 amino acids. CDR3 sequence: CASSSKGGEQYF. CDR3 DNA sequence: TGTGCCAGCAGCTCAAAGGGGGGGGAGCAGTACTTC.

The J gene is TRBJ2-7, the V gene TRBV13; D not certain. Germline-derived CDR1 and CDR2 are PRHDT and FYEKMQ (reference sequence). V shed 4 bases and J shed 4 bases, with 11 bases lying between them. This CDR3 has 13 residues. The CDR3 here is CASSSSSVYEQYF. The CDR3 bases are TGTGCCAGCAGCTCGTCGTCGGTGTACGAGCAGTACTTC.

Concerning this clone: Other DNA variants within this sample encode the same CDR3. The CDR3, as DNA: TGTGCCAGCAGCTTGGATAGAACCTACGAGCAGTACTTC. Amino acids: CASSLDRTYEQYF. The chain is built from TRBV5-4 and TRBJ2-7, with no clear D. Germline lookup yields CDR1 SGHNT and CDR2 YYREEE (reference sequence). Trimming stripped 0 bases from V and 2 bases from J, with 6 bases between. The CDR3 extends over 13 amino acids.

With regard to this clone: Additional DNA sequences in this sample encode the identical CDR3. This chain links TRBV19 with TRBJ2-1, with D perhaps TRBD1 (5 bases). The CDR3 sequence is 12 residues long. The V end lost 5 bases, the J end lost 7 bases, and 9 bases lay between the germline ends. Germline V lookup: CDR1 LNHDA, CDR2 SQIVND (reference sequence). Here the CDR3 DNA reads TGTGCCAGTAGTCAGGGTTGGAATGAGCAGTTCTTC. Residues: CASSQGWNEQFF.

The gene calls are TRBV19 and TRBJ2-3; 7 bases line up with TRBD2. The CDR3 spans 16 residues. V gave up 9 bases and J gave up 4 bases; unmatched junction bases: 16. Germline V gene data show CDR1 as LNHDA and CDR2 as SQIVND (reference sequence). Written as DNA, the CDR3 is TGTGCCAGACCCCCTCCGGGGCGGGAGAGCGCAGATACGCAGTATTTT. Its translation: CARPPPGRESADTQYF.